The 3 T cell receptor beta chains presented below share a single source sample, sequenced in a study of blood T cell repertoires in COVID-19. Here immunoSEQ multiplex PCR was the method, and the copy in TCRdb shows in-frame clones only, minus some. The table has about 120,000 clones, 85% to 90% seen once. Material for sequencing was peripheral blood. All receptors come from a woman in her sixties or seventies with acute or convalescent COVID-19.

J is TRBJ2-3 and V is TRBV10-2, with 8 bases that match TRBD2. CDR1 and CDR2 (germline): WSHSY, SAAADI. The V and J ends lost 7 bases and 1 base, in that order; junction bases with no gene match: 7. The CDR3 has 15 amino acids. The CDR3 region is CASKRGLEGTDTQYF. The CDR3 region has the DNA TGCGCCAGCAAAAGGGGACTAGAGGGCACAGATACGCAGTATTTT.

The rearrangement uses TRBV5-4 and TRBJ2-5; D remains unclear. V lost 3 bases, J lost 1 base, and 7 bases lay in between. Germline assignment: CDR1 SGHNT and CDR2 YYREEE (reference sequence). The CDR3 is 13 amino acids. DNA for the CDR3: TGTGCCAGCAGCTATACAACCCAAGAGACCCAGTACTTC. Translation: CASSYTTQETQYF. Full variable domain (outside the CDR3, taken from reference TRBV5-4 and TRBJ2-5): ETGVTQSPTHLIKTRGQQVTLRCSSQSGHNTVSWYQQALGQGPQFIFQYYREEENGRGNFPPRFSGLQFPNYSSELNVNALELDDSALYLCASSYTTQETQYFGPGTRLLVL.

V and J are TRBV4-1 and TRBJ2-1; possible D gene TRBD2, 5 bases. The V end was cut by 1 base, the J end by 2 bases, with 9 bases between. This CDR3 comprises 15 residues. Germline-derived CDR1 and CDR2 are MGHRA and YSYEKL. CDR3: CASSQAETTYNEQFF. The CDR3 DNA is TGCGCCAGCAGCCAAGCGGAGACTACCTACAATGAGCAGTTCTTC.